These T cell receptor beta chains were read from a single sample in a study of CD8+CD57+ T cells in acquired aplastic anemia. TCRdb independently ran MiXCR on the reads; one entry per CDR3 protein. The data show 120,000 or so distinct CDR3 sequences, about 40% seen once. Sequencing was carried out using sorted CD4+, CD8+, or CD8+CD57+ T cells (not recorded which) from PBMCs. These TCRs come from a human donor with aplastic anemia. The CDR3 runs from the conserved cysteine through the conserved F or W. A D gene is named only where the DNA matches it firmly. Clone size is shown for a subset of rows, as once, few, many or a class of expanded clone.

v_gene	j_gene	d_gene	abundance	CDR3aa	CDR3nt
TRBV2	TRBJ1-5	TRBD1	.	CASSERGQGRVQPQHF	TGTGCCAGCAGTGAACGTGGACAGGGGAGAGTTCAGCCCCAGCATTTT
TRBV5-6	TRBJ2-7	.	many	CASNRRGFGSYEQYF	TGTGCCAGCAATCGAAGGGGATTCGGCTCCTACGAGCAGTACTTC
TRBV9	TRBJ2-5	TRBD2	many	CASSLGTSGDQYF	TGTGCCAGCAGCCTAGGGACTAGCGGGGATCAGTACTTC
TRBV7-2	TRBJ1-1	.	.	CASSFYTEAFF	TGTGCCAGCAGTTTCTACACTGAAGCTTTCTTT
TRBV28	TRBJ2-7	.	many	CASSLPRDTTYEQYF	TGTGCCAGCAGTTTACCCCGGGACACAACCTACGAGCAGTACTTC
TRBV15	TRBJ2-7	.	.	CATSRSTAYEQYF	TGTGCCACCAGCAGATCGACAGCATACGAGCAGTACTTC
TRBV6-5	TRBJ2-1	TRBD2	few	CASSYERGGYNEQFF	TGTGCCAGCAGTTACGAGCGGGGGGGTTACAATGAGCAGTTCTTC
TRBV12-3/TRBV12-4	TRBJ1-1	.	few	CASSHRELNTEAFF	TGTGCCAGCAGCCACAGGGAATTGAACACTGAAGCTTTCTTT
TRBV6-2/TRBV6-3	TRBJ1-1	.	few	CASSYRDMNTEAFF	TGTGCCAGCAGCTACAGGGACATGAACACTGAAGCTTTCTTT
TRBV20-1	TRBJ2-7	TRBD2	once	CSAGGTSGGRAYEQYF	TGCAGTGCTGGTGGGACTAGCGGGGGGCGAGCCTACGAGCAGTACTTC
TRBV2	TRBJ2-7	.	.	CASSGVTSPYEQHF	TGTGCCAGCAGTGGAGTCACTAGCCCCTACGAGCAGCACTTC
TRBV20-1	TRBJ1-6	TRBD1	many	CSASQGGAGGKYSPLHF	TGCAGTGCTAGTCAAGGGGGCGCTGGGGGTAAATACTCACCCCTCCACTTT
TRBV19	TRBJ1-2	.	.	CASSRKGTGYTF	TGTGCCAGTAGTCGGAAGGGAACAGGCTACACCTTC
TRBV15	TRBJ1-4	TRBD1	many	CATSRADRASEKLFF	TGTGCCACCAGCAGAGCGGACAGGGCTAGTGAAAAACTGTTTTTT
TRBV7-9	TRBJ2-3	.	many	CASSLLEANTQYF	TGTGCCAGCAGCTTATTGGAAGCGAATACGCAGTATTTT
TRBV6-5	TRBJ2-5	TRBD1	many	CASSYSSLGQGGGKTQYF	TGTGCCAGCAGTTACTCGTCCCTGGGACAGGGTGGTGGAAAGACCCAGTACTTC
TRBV4-3	TRBJ1-6	TRBD1	.	CASSRDGQGRPLHF	TGCGCCAGCAGCCGGGACGGACAGGGGAGGCCCCTCCACTTT
TRBV6-1	TRBJ1-2	.	.	CASSRGRDLLYTF	TGTGCCAGCAGCCGGGGACGGGACCTTCTCTACACCTTC
TRBV5-1	TRBJ2-2	TRBD1	many	CASSSGQTNTGELFF	TGCGCCAGCAGCTCGGGACAGACTAACACCGGGGAGCTGTTTTTT
TRBV7-3	TRBJ1-1	.	.	CASSPAVHTEAFF	TGTGCCAGCAGCCCCGCGGTACACACTGAAGCTTTCTTT
TRBV20-1	TRBJ1-1	.	many	CSASKSNLPNTEAFF	TGCAGTGCTAGTAAGTCCAATCTACCGAACACTGAAGCTTTCTTT
TRBV14	TRBJ2-5	.	many	CASSQVRLAYQETQYF	TGTGCCAGCAGTCAAGTCCGGCTAGCGTACCAAGAGACCCAGTACTTC
TRBV6-1	TRBJ1-1	.	.	CASSETVATEAFF	TGTGCCAGCAGTGAAACAGTAGCCACTGAAGCTTTCTTT
TRBV2	TRBJ1-5	TRBD1	.	CASSTQGQGDQPQHF	TGTGCCAGCAGTACTCAGGGACAGGGGGATCAGCCCCAGCATTTT
TRBV5-5	TRBJ1-6	.	.	CASSLAGTENSPLHF	TGTGCCAGCAGCTTGGCAGGGACGGAGAATTCACCCCTCCACTTT
TRBV15	TRBJ1-2	.	.	CATDAGDGDTF	TGTGCCACCGACGCGGGGGATGGCGACACCTTC
TRBV19	TRBJ1-5	TRBD1	.	CASSGRGDQPQHF	TGTGCCAGTAGTGGCAGGGGGGATCAGCCCCAGCATTTT
TRBV6-1	TRBJ1-2	.	many	CASSDTAGSYGYTF	TGTGCCAGCAGCGATACTGCGGGGAGCTATGGCTACACCTTC
TRBV5-1	TRBJ1-6	TRBD1	.	CASSVRDRTNSPLHF	TGCGCCAGCAGCGTCCGGGACAGAACCAATTCACCCCTCCACTTT
TRBV7-9	TRBJ2-3	.	many	CASSPFRGRTADTQYF	TGTGCCAGCAGCCCCTTTAGAGGGAGAACAGCAGATACGCAGTATTTT
TRBV18	TRBJ2-1	.	.	CASSPSLSSYNEQFF	TGTGCCAGCTCACCCAGTTTAAGCTCCTACAATGAGCAGTTCTTC
TRBV15	TRBJ2-3	.	.	CATSRDLITDTQYF	TGTGCCACCAGCAGAGATCTCATCACAGATACGCAGTATTTT
TRBV5-4	TRBJ1-2	TRBD1	.	CASSSGGSYGYTF	TGTGCCAGCAGCTCAGGGGGATCATATGGCTACACCTTC
TRBV3-1	TRBJ2-7	.	many	CASSQTLGTYEQYF	TGTGCCAGCAGCCAAACCCTGGGGACATACGAGCAGTACTTC
TRBV13	TRBJ2-3	.	.	CASSSRRGSTDTQYF	TGTGCCAGCAGCTCCCGGAGGGGTTCCACAGATACGCAGTATTTT
TRBV9	TRBJ2-5	.	many	CASSVAGGGTKETQYF	TGTGCCAGCAGCGTAGCTGGGGGGGGGACAAAAGAGACCCAGTACTTC
TRBV7-2	TRBJ2-3	.	many	CASRRQTRGGGGTDTQYF	TGTGCCAGCAGACGCCAAACTAGAGGGGGGGGCGGCACAGATACGCAGTATTTT
TRBV9	TRBJ2-7	.	.	CASSLGYGHSSYEQYF	TGTGCCAGCAGCTTGGGTTACGGGCACAGCTCCTACGAGCAGTACTTC
TRBV7-9	TRBJ1-6	TRBD1	.	CASSSRQGENSPLHF	TGTGCCAGCAGCTCCCGACAGGGGGAGAATTCACCCCTCCACTTT
TRBV25-1	TRBJ2-7	.	.	CASSEFMRGEQYF	TGTGCCAGCAGTGAATTCATGCGCGGCGAGCAGTACTTC
TRBV11-2	TRBJ2-1	.	.	CASSLEGGAGYQFF	TGTGCCAGCAGCTTAGAAGGTGGGGCGGGATATCAGTTCTTC
TRBV30	TRBJ1-1	.	few	CAWSGGVDTEAFF	TGTGCCTGGAGCGGAGGGGTGGACACTGAAGCTTTCTTT
TRBV15	TRBJ1-4	.	.	CATSRVGALGEKLFF	TGTGCCACCAGCAGAGTTGGGGCGTTAGGGGAAAAACTGTTTTTT
TRBV15	TRBJ2-3	TRBD2	.	CATSDSGGASSTDTQYF	TGTGCCACCAGCGATAGCGGGGGGGCTTCCAGCACAGATACGCAGTATTTT
TRBV6-5	TRBJ2-1	.	.	CANSYSTVYNEQFF	TGTGCCAACAGTTACTCAACAGTTTACAATGAGCAGTTCTTC
TRBV7-2	TRBJ1-2	.	many	CASSLGPQGSYGYTF	TGTGCCAGCAGCTTAGGCCCACAGGGTAGCTATGGCTACACCTTC
TRBV7-9	TRBJ2-7	.	.	CASSTSGTHSYEQYF	TGTGCCAGCAGCACCTCCGGGACTCACTCCTACGAGCAGTACTTC
TRBV9	TRBJ2-5	TRBD2	many	CASSVRPSGGKETQYF	TGTGCCAGCAGCGTAAGGCCTAGCGGGGGGAAAGAGACCCAGTACTTC
TRBV25-1	TRBJ2-3	.	.	CASSDFGQTDTQYF	TGTGCCAGCAGTGATTTTGGACAGACAGATACGCAGTATTTT
TRBV7-8	TRBJ2-7	TRBD1	.	CASSLVPGQTTYEQYF	TGTGCCAGCAGCTTGGTTCCGGGACAGACAACTTACGAGCAGTACTTC
TRBV20-1	TRBJ2-1	.	many	CSANTGSRGNEQFF	TGCAGTGCCAACACCGGGAGCAGGGGCAATGAGCAGTTCTTC
TRBV2	TRBJ2-3	TRBD2	few	CASSQLPTSGGTQYF	TGTGCCAGCAGCCAACTTCCGACTAGCGGTGGTACGCAGTATTTT